This T cell receptor beta chain was sequenced for a study of blood T cell dynamics during melanoma immunotherapy. Repertoires were generated with immunoSEQ multiplex PCR, while TCRdb's copy carries only in-frame clones and drops some. Here the sample spans about 12,000 clones, about 88% being singletons. The CDR3 consists of 14 residues. V was cut by 1 base and J by 6 bases, with 12 bases left in between. Germline-derived CDR1 and CDR2 are SGHTA and FQGNSA. Sample time point: pre-treatment baseline. Sequenced material: blood, taken from a patient treated with checkpoint blockade. This clonotype was obtained from a human donor with melanoma. The gene calls are TRBV7-2 and TRBJ1-2; a weak D match, TRBD1 (6 bases). In nucleotides, the CDR3 is TGTGCCAGCAGCTTAGGACCCCAGGGGCATGGCTACACCTTC. This codes for CASSLGPQGHGYTF.